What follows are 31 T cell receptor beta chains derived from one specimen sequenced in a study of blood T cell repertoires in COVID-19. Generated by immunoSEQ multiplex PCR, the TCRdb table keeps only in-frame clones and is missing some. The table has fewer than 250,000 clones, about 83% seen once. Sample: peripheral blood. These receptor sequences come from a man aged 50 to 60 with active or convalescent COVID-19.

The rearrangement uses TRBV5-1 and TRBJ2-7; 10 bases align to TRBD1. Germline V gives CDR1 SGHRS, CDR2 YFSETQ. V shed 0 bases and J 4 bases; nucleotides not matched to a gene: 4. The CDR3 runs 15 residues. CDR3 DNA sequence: TGCGCCAGCAGCTTGGCGGGACAGGGGTTTTACGAGCAGTACTTC. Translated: CASSLAGQGFYEQYF.

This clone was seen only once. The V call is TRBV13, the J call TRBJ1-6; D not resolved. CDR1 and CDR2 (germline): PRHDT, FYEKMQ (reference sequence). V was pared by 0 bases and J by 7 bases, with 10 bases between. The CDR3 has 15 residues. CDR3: CASSLGTAANSPLHF. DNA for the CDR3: TGTGCCAGCAGCTTAGGGACCGCGGCGAATTCACCCCTCCACTTT. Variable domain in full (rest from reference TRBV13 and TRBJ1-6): AAGVIQSPRHLIKEKRETATLKCYPIPRHDTVYWYQQGPGQDPQFLISFYEKMQSDKGSIPDRFSAQQFSDYHSELNMSSLELGDSALYFCASSLGTAANSPLHFGNGTRLTVT.

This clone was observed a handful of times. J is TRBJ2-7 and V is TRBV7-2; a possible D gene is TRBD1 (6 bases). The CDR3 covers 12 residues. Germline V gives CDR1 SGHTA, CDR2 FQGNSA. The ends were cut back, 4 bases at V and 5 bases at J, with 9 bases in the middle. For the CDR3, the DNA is TGTGCCAGCAGCTCCTCAGGGGACGAGCAGTACTTC. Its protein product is CASSSSGDEQYF.

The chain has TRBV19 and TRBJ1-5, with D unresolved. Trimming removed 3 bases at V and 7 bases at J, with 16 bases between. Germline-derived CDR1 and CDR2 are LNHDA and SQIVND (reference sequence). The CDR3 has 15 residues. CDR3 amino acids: CASSMVGRPRQPQHF. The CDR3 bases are TGTGCCAGTAGTATGGTCGGCAGGCCCAGGCAGCCCCAGCATTTT.

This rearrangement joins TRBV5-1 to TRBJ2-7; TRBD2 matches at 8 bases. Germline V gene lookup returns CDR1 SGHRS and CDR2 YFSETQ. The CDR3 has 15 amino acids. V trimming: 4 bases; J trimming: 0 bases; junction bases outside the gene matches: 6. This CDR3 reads CASSGGLASSYEQYF. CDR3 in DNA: TGCGCCAGCAGCGGAGGACTAGCCAGCTCCTACGAGCAGTACTTC.

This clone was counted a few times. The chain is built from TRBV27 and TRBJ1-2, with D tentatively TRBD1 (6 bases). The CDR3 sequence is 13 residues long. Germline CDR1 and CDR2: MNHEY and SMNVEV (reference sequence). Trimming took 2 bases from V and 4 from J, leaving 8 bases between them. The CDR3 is CASSLRGTYGYTF. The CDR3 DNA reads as TGTGCCAGCAGTTTAAGGGGGACCTATGGCTACACCTTC.

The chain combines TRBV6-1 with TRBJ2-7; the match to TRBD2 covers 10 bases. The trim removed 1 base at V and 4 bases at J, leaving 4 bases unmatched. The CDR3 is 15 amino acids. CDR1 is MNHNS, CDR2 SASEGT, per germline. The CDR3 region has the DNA TGTGCCAGCAGTGAAGGGGCTAGCGGGGGTTACGAGCAGTACTTC. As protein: CASSEGASGGYEQYF.

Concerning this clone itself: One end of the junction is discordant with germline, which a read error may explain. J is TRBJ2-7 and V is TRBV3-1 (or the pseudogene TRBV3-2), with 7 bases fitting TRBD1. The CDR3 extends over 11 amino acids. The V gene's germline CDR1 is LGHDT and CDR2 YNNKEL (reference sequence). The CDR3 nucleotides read TGTGCCAGCAGCCAAGAGGGGACAGCCTCCTTC. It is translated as CASSQEGTASF.

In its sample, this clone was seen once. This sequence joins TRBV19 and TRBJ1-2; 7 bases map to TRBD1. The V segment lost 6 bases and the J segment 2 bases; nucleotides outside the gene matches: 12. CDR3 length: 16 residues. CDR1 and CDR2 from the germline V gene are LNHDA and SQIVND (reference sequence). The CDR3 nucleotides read TGTGCCAGTAGCTACCGACAGGGAAGCGAGAACTATGGCTACACCTTC. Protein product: CASSYRQGSENYGYTF.

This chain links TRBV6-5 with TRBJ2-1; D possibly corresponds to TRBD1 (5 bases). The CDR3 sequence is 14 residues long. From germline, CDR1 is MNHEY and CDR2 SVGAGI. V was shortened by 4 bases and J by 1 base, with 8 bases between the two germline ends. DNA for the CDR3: TGTGCCAGCAGTTTCGGACAATCCTACAATGAGCAGTTCTTC. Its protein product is CASSFGQSYNEQFF.

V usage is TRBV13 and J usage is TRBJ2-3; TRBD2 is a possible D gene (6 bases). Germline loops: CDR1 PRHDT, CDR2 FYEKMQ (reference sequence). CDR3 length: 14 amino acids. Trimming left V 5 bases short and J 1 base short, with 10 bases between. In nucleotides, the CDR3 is TGTGCCAGCAGCCTCGGGGGTGGCACAGATACGCAGTATTTT. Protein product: CASSLGGGTDTQYF.

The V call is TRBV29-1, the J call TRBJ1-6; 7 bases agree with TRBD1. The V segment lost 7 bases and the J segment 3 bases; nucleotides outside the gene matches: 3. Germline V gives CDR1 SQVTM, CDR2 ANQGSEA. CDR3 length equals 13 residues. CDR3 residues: CSAQGGYNSPLHF. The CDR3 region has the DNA TGCAGCGCCCAGGGGGGCTATAATTCACCCCTCCACTTT.

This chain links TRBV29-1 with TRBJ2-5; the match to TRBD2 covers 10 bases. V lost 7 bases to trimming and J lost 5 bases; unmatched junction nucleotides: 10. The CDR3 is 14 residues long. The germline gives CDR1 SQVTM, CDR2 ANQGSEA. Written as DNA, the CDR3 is TGCAGCGCCTGGGCAGCGGGAGGGCCGGAGACCCAGTACTTC. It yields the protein CSAWAAGGPETQYF.

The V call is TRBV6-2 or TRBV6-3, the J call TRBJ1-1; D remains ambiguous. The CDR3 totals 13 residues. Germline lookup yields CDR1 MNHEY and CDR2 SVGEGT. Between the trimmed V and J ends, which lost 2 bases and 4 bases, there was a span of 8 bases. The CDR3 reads CASSYEISTEAFF. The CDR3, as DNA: TGTGCCAGCAGTTACGAGATATCCACTGAAGCTTTCTTT.

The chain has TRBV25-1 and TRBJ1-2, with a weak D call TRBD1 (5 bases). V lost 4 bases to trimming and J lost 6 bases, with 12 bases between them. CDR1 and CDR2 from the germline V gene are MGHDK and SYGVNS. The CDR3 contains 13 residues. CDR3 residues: CASSGRVVHGYTF. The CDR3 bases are TGTGCCAGCAGTGGCAGGGTAGTTCATGGCTACACCTTC.

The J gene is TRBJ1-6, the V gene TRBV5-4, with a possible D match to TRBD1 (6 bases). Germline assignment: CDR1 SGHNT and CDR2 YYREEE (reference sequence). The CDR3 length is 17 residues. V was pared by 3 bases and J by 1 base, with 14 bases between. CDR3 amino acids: CASSSKAQGSYNSPLHF. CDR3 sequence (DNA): TGTGCCAGCAGCTCGAAGGCCCAGGGGTCCTATAATTCACCCCTCCACTTT.

CDR3 nucleotide sequence: TGTGCCAGCAGCCCTTCGACAGGGAATGAAAAACTGTTTTTT. Its translation is CASSPSTGNEKLFF. V gene TRBV7-2 combines with J gene TRBJ1-4, with TRBD1 matching 7 bases. Trimming at V came to 5 bases and at J to 5 bases, leaving 5 bases not matched to a gene. The germline gives CDR1 SGHTA, CDR2 FQGNSA. The CDR3 runs 14 residues.

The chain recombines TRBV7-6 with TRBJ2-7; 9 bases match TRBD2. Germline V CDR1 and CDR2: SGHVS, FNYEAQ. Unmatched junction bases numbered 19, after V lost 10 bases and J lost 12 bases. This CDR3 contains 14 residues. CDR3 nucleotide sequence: TGTGCCACTCACACCGGGACTAGCTCCGAACCCCCGTACTTC. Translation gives CATHTGTSSEPPYF.

CDR3 region: CASSPGQASYEQYF. The CDR3 DNA reads as TGTGCCAGCTCACCAGGCCAGGCGTCCTACGAGCAGTACTTC. The chain has TRBV18 and TRBJ2-7; no clear D gene. V lost 2 bases and J lost 1, with 9 bases in between. The germline V gene encodes CDR1 KGHSH and CDR2 LQKENI. CDR3 length: 14 amino acids.

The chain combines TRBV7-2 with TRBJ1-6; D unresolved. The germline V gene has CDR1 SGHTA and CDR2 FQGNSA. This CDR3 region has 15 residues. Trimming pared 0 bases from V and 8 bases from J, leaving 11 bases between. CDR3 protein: CASSLAGGRDSPLHF. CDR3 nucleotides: TGTGCCAGCAGCTTAGCAGGAGGGCGGGATTCACCCCTCCACTTT.

CDR3 bases: TGTGCCAGCTCACCATTCACAGGGGTCGACGAGCAGTACTTC. As protein: CASSPFTGVDEQYF. This chain links TRBV18 with TRBJ2-7; TRBD1 matches at 7 bases. After removal of 2 bases from V and 5 bases from J, the junction contained 6 bases not matched to a gene. Germline V gene lookup returns CDR1 KGHSH and CDR2 LQKENI. The CDR3 has 14 amino acids.

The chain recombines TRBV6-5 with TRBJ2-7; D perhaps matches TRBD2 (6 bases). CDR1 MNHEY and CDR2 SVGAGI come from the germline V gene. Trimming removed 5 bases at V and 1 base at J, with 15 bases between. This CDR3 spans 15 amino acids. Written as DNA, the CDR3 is TGTGCCAGCAGTCGAACTCCACGGGGGTCCTACGAGCAGTACTTC. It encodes CASSRTPRGSYEQYF.

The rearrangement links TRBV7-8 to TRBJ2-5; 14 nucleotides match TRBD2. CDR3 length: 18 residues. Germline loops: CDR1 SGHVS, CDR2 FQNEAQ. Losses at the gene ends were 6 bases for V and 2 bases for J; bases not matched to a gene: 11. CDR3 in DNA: TGTGCCAGCAGACCACCGAGACTAGCGGGGGGGATGCAAGAGACCCAGTACTTC. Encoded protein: CASRPPRLAGGMQETQYF.

CDR3 DNA: TGTGCCAGCAGTGAAGAGGCCGGAGACTATGGCTACACCTTC. Amino acids: CASSEEAGDYGYTF. This chain links TRBV2 with TRBJ1-2, with D unresolved. The CDR3 covers 14 residues. V was trimmed by 1 base and J by 3 bases, leaving 9 bases between them. The germline gives CDR1 SNHLY, CDR2 FYNNEI. Using reference TRBV2 and TRBJ1-2 for the parts outside the CDR3, the full variable domain is EPEVTQTPSHQVTQMGQEVILRCVPISNHLYFYWYRQILGQKVEFLVSFYNNEISEKSEIFDDQFSVERPDGSNFTLKIRSTKLEDSAMYFCASSEEAGDYGYTFGSGTRLTVV.

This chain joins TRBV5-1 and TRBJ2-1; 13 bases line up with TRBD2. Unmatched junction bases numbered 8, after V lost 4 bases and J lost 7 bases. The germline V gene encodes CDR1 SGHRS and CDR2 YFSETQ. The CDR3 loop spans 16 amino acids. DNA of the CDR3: TGCGCCAGCAGCCCGACACTAGCGGGGGGGTATAATGAGCAGTTCTTC. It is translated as CASSPTLAGGYNEQFF.

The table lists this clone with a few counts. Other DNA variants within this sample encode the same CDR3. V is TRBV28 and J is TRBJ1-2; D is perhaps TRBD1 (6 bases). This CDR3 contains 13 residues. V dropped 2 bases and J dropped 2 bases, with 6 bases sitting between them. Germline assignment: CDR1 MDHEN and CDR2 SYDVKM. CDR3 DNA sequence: TGTGCCAGCAGTTTAACAGGGAACTATGGCTACACCTTC. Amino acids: CASSLTGNYGYTF.

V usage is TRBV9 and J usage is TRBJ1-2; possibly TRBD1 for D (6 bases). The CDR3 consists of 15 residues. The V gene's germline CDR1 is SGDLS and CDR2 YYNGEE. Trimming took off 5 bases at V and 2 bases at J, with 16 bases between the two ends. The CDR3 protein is CASRAGGGVNYGYTF. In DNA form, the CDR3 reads TGTGCCAGCAGGGCCGGAGGGGGGGTCAACTATGGCTACACCTTC. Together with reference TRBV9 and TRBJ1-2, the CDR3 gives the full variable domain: DSGVTQTPKHLITATGQRVTLRCSPRSGDLSVYWYQQSLDQGLQFLIQYYNGEERAKGNILERFSAQQFPDLHSELNLSSLELGDSALYFCASRAGGGVNYGYTFGSGTRLTVV.

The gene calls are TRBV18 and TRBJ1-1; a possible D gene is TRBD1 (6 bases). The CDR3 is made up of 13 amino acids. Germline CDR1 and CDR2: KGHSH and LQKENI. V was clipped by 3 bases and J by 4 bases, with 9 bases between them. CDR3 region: CASSPKGGTEAFF. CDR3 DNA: TGTGCCAGCTCACCGAAAGGGGGCACTGAAGCTTTCTTT.

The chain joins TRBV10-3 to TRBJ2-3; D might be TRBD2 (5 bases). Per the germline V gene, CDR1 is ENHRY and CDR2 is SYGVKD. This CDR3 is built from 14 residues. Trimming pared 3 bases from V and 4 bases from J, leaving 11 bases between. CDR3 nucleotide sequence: TGTGCCATCAGTGAAGAAGAGGGCCCAGATACGCAGTATTTT. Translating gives CAISEEEGPDTQYF.

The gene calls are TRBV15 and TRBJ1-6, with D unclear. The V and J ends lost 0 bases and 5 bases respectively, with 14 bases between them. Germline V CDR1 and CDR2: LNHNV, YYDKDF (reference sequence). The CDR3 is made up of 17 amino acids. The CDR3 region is CATSRDKRIIHNSPLHF. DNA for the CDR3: TGTGCCACCAGCAGAGATAAGAGAATTATTCATAATTCACCCCTCCACTTT.

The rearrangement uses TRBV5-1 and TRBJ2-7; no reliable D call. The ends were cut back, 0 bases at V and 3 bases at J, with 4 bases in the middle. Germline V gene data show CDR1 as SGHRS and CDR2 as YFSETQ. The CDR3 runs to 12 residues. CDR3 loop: CASSLGGYEQYF. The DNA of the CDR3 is TGCGCCAGCAGCTTGGGAGGCTACGAGCAGTACTTC.